This paragraph covers one T cell receptor beta chain sequence. Clones were read by immunoSEQ multiplex PCR, and TCRdb kept only the in-frame ones, dropping some. This table has about 75,000 clones, approximately 80% appearing once. The data stem from a study of control samples from healthy donors and cancer patients. Sequenced: blood. This receptor was taken from a man aged 50 to 59 in good health.

CDR3 nucleotide sequence: TGTGCCAGAAGCTTAACGCAGGGAGGGAACACCGGGGAGCTGTTTTTT. Translated: CARSLTQGGNTGELFF. The V gene is TRBV5-3, the J gene TRBJ2-2; tentatively, D is TRBD2 (6 bases). TRBV5-3 is recorded as an ORF, its role being uncertain. This CDR3 is built from 16 residues. Between the trimmed V and J ends, which lost 2 bases and 1 base, there was a span of 12 bases.